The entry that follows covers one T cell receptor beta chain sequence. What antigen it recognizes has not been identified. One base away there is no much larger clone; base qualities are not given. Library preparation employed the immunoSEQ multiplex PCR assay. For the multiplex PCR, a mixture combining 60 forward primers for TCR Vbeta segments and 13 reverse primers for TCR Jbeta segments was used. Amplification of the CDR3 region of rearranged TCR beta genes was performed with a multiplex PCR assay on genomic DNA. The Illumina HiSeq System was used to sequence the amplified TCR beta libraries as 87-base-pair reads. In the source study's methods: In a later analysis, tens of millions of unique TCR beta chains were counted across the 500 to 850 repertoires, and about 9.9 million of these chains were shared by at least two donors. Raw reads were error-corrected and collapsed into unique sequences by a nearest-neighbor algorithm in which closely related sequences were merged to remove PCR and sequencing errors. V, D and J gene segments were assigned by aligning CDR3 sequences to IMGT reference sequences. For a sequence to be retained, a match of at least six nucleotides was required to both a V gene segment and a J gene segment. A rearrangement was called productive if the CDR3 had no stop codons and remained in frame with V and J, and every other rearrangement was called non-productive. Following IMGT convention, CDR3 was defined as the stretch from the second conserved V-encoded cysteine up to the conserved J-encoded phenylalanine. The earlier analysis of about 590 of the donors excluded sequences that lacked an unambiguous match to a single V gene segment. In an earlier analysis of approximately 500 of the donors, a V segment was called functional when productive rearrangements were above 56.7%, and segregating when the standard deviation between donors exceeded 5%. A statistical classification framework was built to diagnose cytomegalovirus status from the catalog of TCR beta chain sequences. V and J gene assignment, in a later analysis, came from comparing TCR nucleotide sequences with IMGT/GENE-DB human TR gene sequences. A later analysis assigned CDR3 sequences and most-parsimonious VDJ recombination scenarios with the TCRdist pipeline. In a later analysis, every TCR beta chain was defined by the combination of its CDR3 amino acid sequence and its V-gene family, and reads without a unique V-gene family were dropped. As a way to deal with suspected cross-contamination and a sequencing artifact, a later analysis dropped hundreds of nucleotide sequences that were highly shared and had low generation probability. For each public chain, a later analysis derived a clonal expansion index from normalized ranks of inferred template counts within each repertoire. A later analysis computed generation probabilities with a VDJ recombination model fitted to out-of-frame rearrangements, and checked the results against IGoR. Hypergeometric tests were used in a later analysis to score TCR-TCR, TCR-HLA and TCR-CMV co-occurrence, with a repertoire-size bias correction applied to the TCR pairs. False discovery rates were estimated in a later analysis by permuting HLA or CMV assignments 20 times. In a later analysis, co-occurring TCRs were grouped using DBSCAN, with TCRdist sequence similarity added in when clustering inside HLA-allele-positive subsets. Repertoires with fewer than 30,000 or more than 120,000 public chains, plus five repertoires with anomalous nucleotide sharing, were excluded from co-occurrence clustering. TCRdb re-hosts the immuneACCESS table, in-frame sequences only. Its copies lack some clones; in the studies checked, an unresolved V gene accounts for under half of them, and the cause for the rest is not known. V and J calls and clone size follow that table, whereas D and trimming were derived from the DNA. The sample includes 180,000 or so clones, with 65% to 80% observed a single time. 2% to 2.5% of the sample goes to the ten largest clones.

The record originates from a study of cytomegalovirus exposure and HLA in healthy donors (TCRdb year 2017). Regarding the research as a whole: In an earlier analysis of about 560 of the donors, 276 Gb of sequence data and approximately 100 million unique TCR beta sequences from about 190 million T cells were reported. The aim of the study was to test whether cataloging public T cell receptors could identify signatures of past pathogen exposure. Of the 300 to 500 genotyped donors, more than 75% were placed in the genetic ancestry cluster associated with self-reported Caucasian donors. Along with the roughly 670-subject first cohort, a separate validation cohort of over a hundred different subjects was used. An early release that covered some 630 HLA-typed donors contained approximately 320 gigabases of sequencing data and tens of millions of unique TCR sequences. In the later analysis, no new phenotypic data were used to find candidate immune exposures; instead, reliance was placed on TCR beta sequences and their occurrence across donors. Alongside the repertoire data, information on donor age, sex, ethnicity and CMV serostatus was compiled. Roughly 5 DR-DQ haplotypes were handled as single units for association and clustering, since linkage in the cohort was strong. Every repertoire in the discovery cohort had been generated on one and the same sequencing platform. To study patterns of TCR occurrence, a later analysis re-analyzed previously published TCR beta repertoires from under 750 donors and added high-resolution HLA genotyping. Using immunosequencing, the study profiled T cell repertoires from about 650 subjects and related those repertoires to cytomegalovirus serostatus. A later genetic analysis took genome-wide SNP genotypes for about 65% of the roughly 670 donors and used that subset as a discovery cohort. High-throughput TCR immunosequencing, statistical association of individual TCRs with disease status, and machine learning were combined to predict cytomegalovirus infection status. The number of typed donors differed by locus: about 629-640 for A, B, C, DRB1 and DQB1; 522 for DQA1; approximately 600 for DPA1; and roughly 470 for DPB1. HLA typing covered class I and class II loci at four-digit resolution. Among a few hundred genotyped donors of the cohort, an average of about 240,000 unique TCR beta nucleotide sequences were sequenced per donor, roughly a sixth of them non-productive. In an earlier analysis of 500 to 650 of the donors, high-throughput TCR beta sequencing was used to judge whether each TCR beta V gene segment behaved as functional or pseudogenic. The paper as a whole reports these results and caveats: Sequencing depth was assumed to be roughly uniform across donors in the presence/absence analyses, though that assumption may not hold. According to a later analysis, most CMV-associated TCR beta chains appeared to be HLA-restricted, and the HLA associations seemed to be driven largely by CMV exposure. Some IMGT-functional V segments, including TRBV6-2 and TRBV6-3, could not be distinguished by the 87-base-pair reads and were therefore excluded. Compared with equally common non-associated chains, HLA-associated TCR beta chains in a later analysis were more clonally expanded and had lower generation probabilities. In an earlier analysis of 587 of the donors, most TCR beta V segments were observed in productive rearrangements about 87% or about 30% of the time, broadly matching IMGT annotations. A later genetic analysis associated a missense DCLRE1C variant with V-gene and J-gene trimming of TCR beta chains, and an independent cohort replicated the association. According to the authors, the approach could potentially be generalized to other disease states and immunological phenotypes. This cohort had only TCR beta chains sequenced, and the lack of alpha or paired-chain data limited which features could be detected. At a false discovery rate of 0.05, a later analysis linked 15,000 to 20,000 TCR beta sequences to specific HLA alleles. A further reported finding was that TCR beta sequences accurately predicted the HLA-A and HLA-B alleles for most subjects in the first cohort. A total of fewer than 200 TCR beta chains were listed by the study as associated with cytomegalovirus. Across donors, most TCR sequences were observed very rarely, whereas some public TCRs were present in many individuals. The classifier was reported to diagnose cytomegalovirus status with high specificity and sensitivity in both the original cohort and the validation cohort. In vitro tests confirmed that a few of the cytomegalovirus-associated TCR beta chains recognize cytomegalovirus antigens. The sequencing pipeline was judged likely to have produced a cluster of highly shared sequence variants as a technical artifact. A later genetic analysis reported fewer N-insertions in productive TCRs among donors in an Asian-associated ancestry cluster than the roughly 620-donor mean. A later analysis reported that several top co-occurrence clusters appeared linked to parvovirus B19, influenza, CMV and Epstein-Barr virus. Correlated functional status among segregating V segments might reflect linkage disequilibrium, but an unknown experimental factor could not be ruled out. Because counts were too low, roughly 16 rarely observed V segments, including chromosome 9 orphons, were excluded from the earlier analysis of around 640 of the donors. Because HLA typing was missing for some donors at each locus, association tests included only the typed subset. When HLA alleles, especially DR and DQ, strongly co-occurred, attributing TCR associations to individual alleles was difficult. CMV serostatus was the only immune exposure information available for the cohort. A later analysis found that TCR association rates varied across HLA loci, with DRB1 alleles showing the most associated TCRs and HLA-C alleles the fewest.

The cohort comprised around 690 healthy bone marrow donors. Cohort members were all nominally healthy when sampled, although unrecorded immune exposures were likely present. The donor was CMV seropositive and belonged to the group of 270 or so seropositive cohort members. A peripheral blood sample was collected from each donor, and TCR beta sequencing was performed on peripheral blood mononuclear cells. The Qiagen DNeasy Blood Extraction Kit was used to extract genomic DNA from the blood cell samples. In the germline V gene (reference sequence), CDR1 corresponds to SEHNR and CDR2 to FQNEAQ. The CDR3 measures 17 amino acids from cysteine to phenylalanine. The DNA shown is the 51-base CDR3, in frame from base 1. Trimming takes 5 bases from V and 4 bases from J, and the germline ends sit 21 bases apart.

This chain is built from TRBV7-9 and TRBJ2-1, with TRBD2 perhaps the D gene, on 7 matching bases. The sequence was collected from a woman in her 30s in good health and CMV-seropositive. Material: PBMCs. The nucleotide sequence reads TGTGCCAGCAGCCCAGGAGGGGGGGGCAGAGGGTACAATGAGCAGTTCTTC. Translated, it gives CASSPGGGGRGYNEQFF. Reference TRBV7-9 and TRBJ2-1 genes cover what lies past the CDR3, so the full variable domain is DTGVSQNPRHKITKRGQNVTFRCDPISEHNRLYWYRQTLGQGPEFLTYFQNEAQLEKSRLLSDRFSAERPKGSFSTLEIQRTEQGDSAMYLCASSPGGGGRGYNEQFFGPGTRLTVL.